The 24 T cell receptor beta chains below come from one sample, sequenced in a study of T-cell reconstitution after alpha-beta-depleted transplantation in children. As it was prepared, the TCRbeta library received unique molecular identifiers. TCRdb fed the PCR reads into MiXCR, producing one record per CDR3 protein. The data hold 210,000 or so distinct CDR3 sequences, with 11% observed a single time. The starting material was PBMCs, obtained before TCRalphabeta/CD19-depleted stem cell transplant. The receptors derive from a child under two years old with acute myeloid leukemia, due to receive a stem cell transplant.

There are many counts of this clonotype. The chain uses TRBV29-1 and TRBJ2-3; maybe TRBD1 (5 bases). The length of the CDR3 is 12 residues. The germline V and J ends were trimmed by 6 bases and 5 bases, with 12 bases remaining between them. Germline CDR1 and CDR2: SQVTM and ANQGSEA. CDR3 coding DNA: TGCAGCGTCGCTTCAGGGCGAGATACGCAGTATTTT. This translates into CSVASGRDTQYF.

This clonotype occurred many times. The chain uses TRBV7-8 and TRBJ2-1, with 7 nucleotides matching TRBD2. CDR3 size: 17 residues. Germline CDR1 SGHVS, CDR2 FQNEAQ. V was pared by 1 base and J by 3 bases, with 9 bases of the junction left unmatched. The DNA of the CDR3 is TGTGCCAGCAGCTTAGGCGTGCGGGAGTACCTCTACAATGAGCAGTTCTTC. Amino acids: CASSLGVREYLYNEQFF.

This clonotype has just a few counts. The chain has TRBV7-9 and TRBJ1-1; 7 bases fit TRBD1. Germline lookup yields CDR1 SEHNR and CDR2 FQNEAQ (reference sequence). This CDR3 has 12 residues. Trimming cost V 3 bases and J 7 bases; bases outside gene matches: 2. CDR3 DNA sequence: TGTGCCAGCAGCTTGGGGGACAGTGAAGCTTTCTTT. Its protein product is CASSLGDSEAFF.

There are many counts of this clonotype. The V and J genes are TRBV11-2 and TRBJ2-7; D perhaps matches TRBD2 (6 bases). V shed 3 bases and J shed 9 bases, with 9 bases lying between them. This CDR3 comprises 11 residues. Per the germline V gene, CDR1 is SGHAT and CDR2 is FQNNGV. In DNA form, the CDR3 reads TGTGCCAGCAGCTTGATGGGGGGGCAGTACTTC. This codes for CASSLMGGQYF. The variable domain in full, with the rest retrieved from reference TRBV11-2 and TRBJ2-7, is EAGVAQSPRYKIIEKRQSVAFWCNPISGHATLYWYQQILGQGPKLLIQFQNNGVVDDSQLPKDRFSAERLKGVDSTLKIQPAKLEDSAVYLCASSLMGGQYFGPGTRLTVT.

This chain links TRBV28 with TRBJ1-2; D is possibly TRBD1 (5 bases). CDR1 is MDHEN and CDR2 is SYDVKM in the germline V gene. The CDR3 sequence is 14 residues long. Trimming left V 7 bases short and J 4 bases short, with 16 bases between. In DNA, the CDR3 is TGTGCCAGCATTTCCAGAGGGGCTTCCTATGGCTACACCTTC. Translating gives CASISRGASYGYTF.

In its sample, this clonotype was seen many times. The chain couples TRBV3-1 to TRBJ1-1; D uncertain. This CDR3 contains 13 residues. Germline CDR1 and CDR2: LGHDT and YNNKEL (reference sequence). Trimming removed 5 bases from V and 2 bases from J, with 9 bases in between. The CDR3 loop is CASSSYTNTEAFF. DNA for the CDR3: TGTGCCAGCAGCTCTTACACCAACACTGAAGCTTTCTTT.

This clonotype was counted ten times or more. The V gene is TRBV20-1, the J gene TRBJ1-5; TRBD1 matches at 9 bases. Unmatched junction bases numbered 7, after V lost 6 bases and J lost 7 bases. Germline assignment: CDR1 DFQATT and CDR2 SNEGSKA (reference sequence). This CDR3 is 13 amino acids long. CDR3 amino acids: CSAKKQGAQPQHF. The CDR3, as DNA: TGCAGTGCAAAAAAACAGGGGGCCCAGCCCCAGCATTTT.

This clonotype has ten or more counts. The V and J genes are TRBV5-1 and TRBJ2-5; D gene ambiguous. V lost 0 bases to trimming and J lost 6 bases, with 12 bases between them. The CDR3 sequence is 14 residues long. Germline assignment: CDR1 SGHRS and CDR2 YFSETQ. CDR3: CASSLVGGIKTQYF. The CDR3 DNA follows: TGCGCCAGCAGCTTGGTAGGCGGTATAAAGACCCAGTACTTC. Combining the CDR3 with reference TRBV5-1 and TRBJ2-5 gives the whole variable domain KAGVTQTPRYLIKTRGQQVTLSCSPISGHRSVSWYQQTPGQGLQFLFEYFSETQRNKGNFPGRFSGRQFSNSRSEMNVSTLELGDSALYLCASSLVGGIKTQYFGPGTRLLVL.

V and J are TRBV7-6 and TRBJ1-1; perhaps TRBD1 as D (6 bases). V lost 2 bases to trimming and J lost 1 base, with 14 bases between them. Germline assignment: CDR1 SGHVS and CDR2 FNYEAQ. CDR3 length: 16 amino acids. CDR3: CASSLLGGASNTEAFF. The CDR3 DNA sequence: TGTGCCAGCAGCTTATTAGGGGGTGCTTCGAACACTGAAGCTTTCTTT.

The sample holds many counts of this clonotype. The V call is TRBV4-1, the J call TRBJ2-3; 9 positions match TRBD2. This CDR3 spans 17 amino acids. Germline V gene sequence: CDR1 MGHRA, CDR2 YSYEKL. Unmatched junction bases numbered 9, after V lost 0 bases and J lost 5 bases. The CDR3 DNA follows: TGCGCCAGCAGCCAAGATTACGGCGGGAGGGCCATAGATACGCAGTATTTT. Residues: CASSQDYGGRAIDTQYF.

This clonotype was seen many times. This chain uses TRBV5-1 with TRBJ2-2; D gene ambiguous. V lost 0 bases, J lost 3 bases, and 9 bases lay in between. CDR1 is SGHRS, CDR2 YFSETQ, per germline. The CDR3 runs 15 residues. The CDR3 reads CASSLDSAYTGELFF. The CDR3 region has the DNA TGCGCCAGCAGCTTGGATTCAGCGTACACCGGGGAGCTGTTTTTT. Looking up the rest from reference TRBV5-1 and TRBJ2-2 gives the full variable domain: KAGVTQTPRYLIKTRGQQVTLSCSPISGHRSVSWYQQTPGQGLQFLFEYFSETQRNKGNFPGRFSGRQFSNSRSEMNVSTLELGDSALYLCASSLDSAYTGELFFGEGSRLTVL.

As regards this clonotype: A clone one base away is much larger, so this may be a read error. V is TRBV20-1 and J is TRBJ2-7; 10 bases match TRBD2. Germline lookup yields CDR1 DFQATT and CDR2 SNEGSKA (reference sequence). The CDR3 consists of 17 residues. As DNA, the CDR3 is TGCTGTGCCAAGCGGCAGGGAGGGAGCGGGAGGGCCCACGAGCAGTACTTC. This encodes CCAKRQGGSGRAHEQYF.

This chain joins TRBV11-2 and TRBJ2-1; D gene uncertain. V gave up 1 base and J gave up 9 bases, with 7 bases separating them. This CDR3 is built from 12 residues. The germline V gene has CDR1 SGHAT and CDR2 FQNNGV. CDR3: CASSLVVGEQFF. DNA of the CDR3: TGTGCCAGCAGCTTAGTGGTGGGTGAGCAGTTCTTC.

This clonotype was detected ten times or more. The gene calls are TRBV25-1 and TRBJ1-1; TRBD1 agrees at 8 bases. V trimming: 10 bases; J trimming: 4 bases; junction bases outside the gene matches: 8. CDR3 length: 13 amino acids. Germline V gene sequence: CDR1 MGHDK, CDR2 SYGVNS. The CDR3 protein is CATVRGRGTEAFF. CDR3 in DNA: TGTGCCACCGTCAGGGGGCGAGGCACTGAAGCTTTCTTT.

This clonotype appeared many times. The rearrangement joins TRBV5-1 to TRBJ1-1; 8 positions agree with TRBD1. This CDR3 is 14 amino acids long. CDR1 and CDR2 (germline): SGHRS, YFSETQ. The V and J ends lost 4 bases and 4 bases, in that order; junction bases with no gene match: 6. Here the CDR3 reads CASSPLQGGTEAFF. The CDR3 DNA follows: TGCGCCAGCAGCCCACTACAGGGGGGCACTGAAGCTTTCTTT.

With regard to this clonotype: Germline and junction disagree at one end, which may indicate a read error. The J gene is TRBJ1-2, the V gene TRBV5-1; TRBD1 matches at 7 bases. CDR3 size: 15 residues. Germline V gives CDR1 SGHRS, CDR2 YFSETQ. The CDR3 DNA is TGCGCCAGCAGCTTGGCCGGGACAGCAAACTATGGCTACTCCTTC. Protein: CASSLAGTANYGYSF. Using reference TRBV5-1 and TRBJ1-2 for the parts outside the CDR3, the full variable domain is KAGVTQTPRYLIKTRGQQVTLSCSPISGHRSVSWYQQTPGQGLQFLFEYFSETQRNKGNFPGRFSGRQFSNSRSEMNVSTLELGDSALYLCASSLAGTANYGYSFGSGTRLTVV.

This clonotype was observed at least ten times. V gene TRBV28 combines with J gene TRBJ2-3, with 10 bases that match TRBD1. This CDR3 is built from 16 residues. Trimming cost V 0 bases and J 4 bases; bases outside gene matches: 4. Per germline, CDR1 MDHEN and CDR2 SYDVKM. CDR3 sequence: CASSLWTGQGADTQYF. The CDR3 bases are TGTGCCAGCAGTTTATGGACCGGACAGGGGGCAGATACGCAGTATTTT.

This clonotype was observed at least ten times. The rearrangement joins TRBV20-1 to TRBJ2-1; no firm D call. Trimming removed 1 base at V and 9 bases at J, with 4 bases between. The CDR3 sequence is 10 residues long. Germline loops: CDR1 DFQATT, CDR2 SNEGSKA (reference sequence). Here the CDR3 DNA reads TGCAGTGCTAGAGGGACTGAGCAGTTCTTC. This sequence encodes CSARGTEQFF.

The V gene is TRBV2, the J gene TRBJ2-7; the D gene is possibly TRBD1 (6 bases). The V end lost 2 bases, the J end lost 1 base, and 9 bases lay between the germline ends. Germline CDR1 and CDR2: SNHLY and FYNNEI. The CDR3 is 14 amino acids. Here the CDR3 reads CASSEQGQSYEQYF. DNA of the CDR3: TGTGCCAGCAGTGAACAGGGACAATCCTACGAGCAGTACTTC.

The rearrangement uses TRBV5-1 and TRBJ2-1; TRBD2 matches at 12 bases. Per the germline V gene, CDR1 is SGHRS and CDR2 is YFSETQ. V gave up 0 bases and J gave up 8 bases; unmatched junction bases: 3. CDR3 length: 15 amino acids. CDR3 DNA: TGCGCCAGCAGCTTGGCTAGCGGGGGGGCTGATGAGCAGTTCTTC. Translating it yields CASSLASGGADEQFF.

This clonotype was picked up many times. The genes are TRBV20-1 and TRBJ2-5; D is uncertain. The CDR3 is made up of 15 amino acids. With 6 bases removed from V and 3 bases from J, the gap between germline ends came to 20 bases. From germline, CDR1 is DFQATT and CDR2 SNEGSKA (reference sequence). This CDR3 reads CSARRKGNLEETQYF. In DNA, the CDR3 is TGCAGTGCCCGCCGGAAGGGTAATTTAGAAGAGACCCAGTACTTC.

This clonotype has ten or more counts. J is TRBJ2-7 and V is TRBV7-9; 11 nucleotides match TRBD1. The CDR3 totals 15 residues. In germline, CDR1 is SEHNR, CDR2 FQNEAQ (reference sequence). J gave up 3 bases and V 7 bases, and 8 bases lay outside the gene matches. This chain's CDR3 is CASTLGQGAYYEQYF. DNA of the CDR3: TGTGCCAGCACCCTCGGACAGGGGGCTTACTACGAGCAGTACTTC.

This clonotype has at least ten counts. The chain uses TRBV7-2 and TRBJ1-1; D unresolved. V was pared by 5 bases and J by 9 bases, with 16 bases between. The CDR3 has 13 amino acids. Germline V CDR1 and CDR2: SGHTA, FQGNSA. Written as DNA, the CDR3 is TGTGCCAGCAGCGCGCGAGTTCCGGTCCAAGCTTTCTTT. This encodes CASSARVPVQAFF.

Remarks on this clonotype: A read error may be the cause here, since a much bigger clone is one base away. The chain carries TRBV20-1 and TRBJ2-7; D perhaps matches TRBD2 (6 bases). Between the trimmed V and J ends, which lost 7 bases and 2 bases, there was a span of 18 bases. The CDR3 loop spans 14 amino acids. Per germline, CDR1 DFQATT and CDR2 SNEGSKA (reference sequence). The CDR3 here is CSVSKREPPYEQYF. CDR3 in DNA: TGCAGTGTTAGTAAACGGGAGCCACCCTACGAGCAGTACTTC.